What follows are 12 T cell receptor beta chains derived from one specimen sequenced in a study of long-term antiretroviral therapy in people with HIV. Run at survey level, the immunoSEQ assay was version v3.0. TCRdb keeps only in-frame clones here, not all; method: immunoSEQ multiplex PCR. The data contain tens of thousands of clones, 80% of them singletons. The source material was unsorted PBMCs, sampled 0.3 years after starting antiretroviral therapy. These receptors came from a man aged 40-55 years with HIV.

This chain connects TRBV7-8 to TRBJ1-3; 8 bases agree with TRBD1. Germline V gene sequence: CDR1 SGHVS, CDR2 FQNEAQ. The ends lost 4 bases at V and 9 bases at J; junction bases unmatched: 5. The CDR3 spans 13 residues. The CDR3 reads CASSSPDRATIYF. The CDR3 bases are TGTGCCAGCAGCTCCCCGGACAGGGCCACCATATATTTT.

This sequence joins TRBV9 and TRBJ2-5, with 7 bases lining up with TRBD1. V dropped 0 bases and J dropped 5; count of bases not matched to a gene: 4. Per germline, CDR1 SGDLS and CDR2 YYNGEE. The CDR3 is 14 residues long. The CDR3 region is CASSVAGTAETQYF. CDR3 DNA sequence: TGTGCCAGCAGCGTAGCCGGGACAGCCGAGACCCAGTACTTC. Variable domain in full (rest from reference TRBV9 and TRBJ2-5): DSGVTQTPKHLITATGQRVTLRCSPRSGDLSVYWYQQSLDQGLQFLIQYYNGEERAKGNILERFSAQQFPDLHSELNLSSLELGDSALYFCASSVAGTAETQYFGPGTRLLVL.

The chain has TRBV29-1 and TRBJ1-4; 9 nucleotides align to TRBD1. Trimming cost V 1 base and J 6 bases; bases outside gene matches: 0. CDR1 is SQVTM and CDR2 is ANQGSEA in the germline V gene. The CDR3 runs to 13 residues. The CDR3 is CSVEGQGDEKLFF. In DNA, the CDR3 is TGCAGCGTTGAAGGACAGGGGGATGAAAAACTGTTTTTT.

V and J are TRBV6-5 and TRBJ2-5; either TRBD1 or TRBD2 may fit D (5 bases each). Trimming took 2 bases from V and 7 from J, leaving 17 bases between them. The CDR3 runs to 15 residues. Germline V lookup: CDR1 MNHEY, CDR2 SVGAGI. CDR3 sequence reads: CASSYAQGRGWTQYF. In DNA form, the CDR3 reads TGTGCCAGCAGTTACGCCCAGGGAAGAGGGTGGACCCAGTACTTC.

The rearrangement links TRBV27 to TRBJ2-7; D unresolved. Germline V gene sequence: CDR1 MNHEY, CDR2 SMNVEV (reference sequence). V lost 5 bases to trimming and J lost 4 bases, with 15 bases between them. This CDR3 region has 14 residues. The CDR3 reads CASSVGNGVYEQYF. CDR3 nucleotide sequence: TGTGCCAGCAGTGTCGGCAATGGAGTGTACGAGCAGTACTTC.

The chain recombines TRBV9 with TRBJ2-5, with 11 positions matching TRBD2. Trimming at V came to 2 bases and at J to 4 bases, leaving 4 bases not matched to a gene. Germline CDR1 reads SGDLS; CDR2 reads YYNGEE. There are 15 residues in the CDR3. The CDR3 spells CASSVRSGRVETQYF. Written as DNA, the CDR3 is TGTGCCAGCAGCGTCCGTAGCGGGAGGGTAGAGACCCAGTACTTC. Filled out from reference TRBV9 and TRBJ2-5, the complete variable domain reads DSGVTQTPKHLITATGQRVTLRCSPRSGDLSVYWYQQSLDQGLQFLIQYYNGEERAKGNILERFSAQQFPDLHSELNLSSLELGDSALYFCASSVRSGRVETQYFGPGTRLLVL.

The CDR3 protein is CASSILGAVSSYNEQFF. In DNA, the CDR3 is TGTGCCAGTAGTATTTTGGGAGCCGTTAGCTCCTACAATGAGCAGTTCTTC. J is TRBJ2-1 and V is TRBV19; D perhaps matches TRBD2 (5 bases). CDR3 length equals 17 residues. The germline V gene encodes CDR1 LNHDA and CDR2 SQIVND (reference sequence). Deletions cut 3 bases from V and 0 bases from J, with 15 bases between. Complete variable domain (other parts from reference TRBV19 and TRBJ2-1): DGGITQSPKYLFRKEGQNVTLSCEQNLNHDAMYWYRQDPGQGLRLIYYSQIVNDFQKGDIAEGYSVSREKKESFPLTVTSAQKNPTAFYLCASSILGAVSSYNEQFFGPGTRLTVL.

The chain uses TRBV28 and TRBJ2-4; maybe TRBD2 (5 bases). The CDR3 spans 13 residues. Germline CDR1 and CDR2: MDHEN and SYDVKM. Trimming removed 2 bases at V and 8 bases at J, with 10 bases between. Here the CDR3 reads CASSLLGNHIQYF. CDR3 coding DNA: TGTGCCAGCAGTTTACTCGGGAATCACATTCAGTACTTC.

The V and J genes are TRBV28 and TRBJ1-5; D is perhaps TRBD1 (5 bases). The CDR3 contains 13 residues. With 9 bases removed from V and 6 bases from J, the gap between germline ends came to 15 bases. CDR1 is MDHEN and CDR2 is SYDVKM in the germline V gene. This chain's CDR3 is CASDSRETQPQHF. In nucleotides, the CDR3 is TGTGCCAGTGATAGCAGGGAGACTCAGCCCCAGCATTTT.

A few counts support this clone. The chain is built from TRBV29-1 and TRBJ1-2; TRBD1 might be the D (6 bases). The germline V and J ends were trimmed by 4 bases and 8 bases, with 14 bases remaining between them. The germline V gene has CDR1 SQVTM and CDR2 ANQGSEA. The CDR3 loop spans 12 amino acids. CDR3 region: CSVAKSGGGYTF. The CDR3 bases are TGCAGCGTTGCGAAAAGTGGGGGCGGCTACACCTTC.

The V gene is TRBV2, the J gene TRBJ1-4, with unresolved D. V was trimmed by 5 bases and J by 0 bases, leaving 7 bases between them. The CDR3 is made up of 14 amino acids. CDR1 is SNHLY, CDR2 FYNNEI, per germline. CDR3: CASSLQPTNEKLFF. The CDR3 bases are TGTGCCAGCAGTCTCCAGCCAACTAATGAAAAACTGTTTTTT.

This sequence joins TRBV27 and TRBJ2-2; tentatively, D is TRBD2 (5 bases). V lost 4 bases and J lost 5, with 17 bases in between. Germline values: CDR1 MNHEY, CDR2 SMNVEV (reference sequence). The CDR3 contains 16 residues. In DNA, the CDR3 is TGTGCCAGCAGTTACTGGGGAGTAGGGAATACCGGGGAGCTGTTTTTT. As protein: CASSYWGVGNTGELFF.